What follows are 16 T cell receptor beta chains derived from one specimen sequenced in a study of shared clonotypes between healthy human individuals (dated by TCRdb to 2018 to 2021). The library was made by the immunoSEQ multiplex PCR assay. Sourced from immuneACCESS, this table was stored by TCRdb with only in-frame sequences that have V and J called. A share of the clones is absent; for the studies checked, an unresolved V gene accounts for under half, and the remainder has no known explanation. This sample is represented by 2,500,000 or so clones; around nine tenths of them were singletons. Over 0.12% of the sample is held by the ten biggest clonotypes. The sequencing input was naive CD4+ T cells sorted from blood. The sample's cell subset or site label, in plain terms: CD45RA+ positively selected. The receptors come from a man aged 18 to 30 in good health.

CDR3 region: CASRRQGTLTDTQYF. In DNA form, the CDR3 reads TGTGCCAGTAGAAGACAGGGGACATTGACAGATACGCAGTATTTT. The rearrangement uses TRBV19 and TRBJ2-3; the match to TRBD1 covers 8 bases. The CDR3 sequence is 15 residues long. Unmatched junction bases numbered 8, after V lost 6 bases and J lost 3 bases. Looked up from germline, CDR1 is LNHDA and CDR2 is SQIVND (reference sequence).

The chain recombines TRBV10-1 with TRBJ2-7; TRBD1 matches 7 bases. The CDR3 loop spans 13 amino acids. Germline V gene sequence: CDR1 WNHNN, CDR2 SYGVQD (reference sequence). The V segment lost 5 bases and the J segment 3 bases; nucleotides outside the gene matches: 4. The CDR3 loop is CASSKGAVYEQYF. As DNA, the CDR3 is TGCGCCAGCAGTAAGGGGGCAGTCTACGAGCAGTACTTC.

V usage is TRBV7-2 and J usage is TRBJ2-1; tentatively, D is TRBD2 (6 bases). Trimming took off 5 bases at V and 0 bases at J, with 11 bases between the two ends. This CDR3 region has 15 residues. Per the germline V gene, CDR1 is SGHTA and CDR2 is FQGNSA. The CDR3 spells CASSSGFHSYNEQFF. DNA for the CDR3: TGTGCCAGCAGCAGCGGGTTCCACTCCTACAATGAGCAGTTCTTC.

This clone was recorded a few times. This chain joins TRBV15 and TRBJ1-5; D gene uncertain. Germline CDR1 LNHNV, CDR2 YYDKDF (reference sequence). This CDR3 contains 14 residues. Deletions cut 1 base from V and 7 bases from J, with 11 bases between. CDR3 protein: CATSRVRFGQPQHF. CDR3 nucleotide sequence: TGTGCCACCAGCAGAGTTCGATTCGGGCAGCCCCAGCATTTT.

A note on this clone: The identical CDR3 is also encoded by other nucleotide sequences in the sample. The gene calls are TRBV6-5 and TRBJ2-7; TRBD1 agrees at 7 bases. The V and J ends lost 4 bases and 1 base, in that order; junction bases with no gene match: 4. Germline V gives CDR1 MNHEY, CDR2 SVGAGI. The CDR3 is made up of 14 amino acids. The CDR3 DNA is TGTGCCAGCAGTTTAGCAGGGGGATCCTACGAGCAGTACTTC. Amino acids: CASSLAGGSYEQYF.

The chain couples TRBV19 to TRBJ2-5; D remains ambiguous. Trimming took 4 bases from V and 1 from J, leaving 10 bases between them. The CDR3 contains 14 residues. The germline CDR1 and CDR2 sequences are LNHDA and SQIVND (reference sequence). The CDR3 nucleotides read TGTGCCAGTAGTAGCTCTTGGTCCCAAGAGACCCAGTACTTC. Translating it yields CASSSSWSQETQYF.

This rearrangement joins TRBV9 to TRBJ2-3; D perhaps matches TRBD2 (6 bases). Germline CDR1 SGDLS, CDR2 YYNGEE. CDR3 size: 17 residues. Trimming cost V 0 bases and J 3 bases, with 17 bases left between them. The chain's CDR3 is CASSVGRMGTWTDTQYF. For the CDR3, the DNA is TGTGCCAGCAGCGTAGGACGTATGGGGACTTGGACAGATACGCAGTATTTT. Supplemented by reference TRBV9 and TRBJ2-3, the full variable domain reads DSGVTQTPKHLITATGQRVTLRCSPRSGDLSVYWYQQSLDQGLQFLIQYYNGEERAKGNILERFSAQQFPDLHSELNLSSLELGDSALYFCASSVGRMGTWTDTQYFGPGTRLTVL.

This chain links TRBV25-1 with TRBJ1-2, with TRBD1 identical over 9 bases. Trimming at V came to 5 bases and at J to 7 bases, leaving 5 bases not matched to a gene. This CDR3 is 13 amino acids long. In germline, CDR1 is MGHDK, CDR2 SYGVNS. The CDR3 is CASSTGTGRGYTF. CDR3 DNA: TGTGCCAGCAGTACCGGGACAGGGCGTGGCTACACCTTC.

This chain connects TRBV5-1 to TRBJ2-3; no firm D call. Trimming left V 1 base short and J 2 bases short, with 11 bases between. This CDR3 is 15 amino acids long. Germline CDR1 SGHRS, CDR2 YFSETQ. The CDR3 loop is CASSLYSESTDTQYF. In DNA form, the CDR3 reads TGCGCCAGCAGCTTGTACTCGGAATCCACAGATACGCAGTATTTT.

This rearrangement joins TRBV7-8 to TRBJ2-1; tentative D call: TRBD2 (5 bases). Trimming took off 3 bases at V and 2 bases at J, with 5 bases between the two ends. The CDR3 extends over 13 amino acids. The germline gives CDR1 SGHVS, CDR2 FQNEAQ. CDR3 DNA: TGTGCCAGCAGCTTCGGGACCTACAATGAGCAGTTCTTC. Its translation: CASSFGTYNEQFF.

This clone was seen a single time. The chain employs TRBV7-2 and TRBJ1-1, with D possibly TRBD1 on 6 matching bases. Germline CDR1 SGHTA, CDR2 FQGNSA. Trimming took off 3 bases at V and 5 bases at J, with 13 bases between the two ends. This CDR3 contains 14 residues. Here the CDR3 reads CASSFSGAETEAFF. The DNA of the CDR3 is TGTGCCAGCAGCTTTTCAGGGGCGGAAACTGAAGCTTTCTTT.

The rearrangement links TRBV30 to TRBJ2-1; tentatively, D is TRBD2 (6 bases). Per the germline V gene, CDR1 is GTSNPN and CDR2 is SVGIG (reference sequence). The CDR3 is made up of 14 amino acids. Trimming left V 1 base short and J 10 bases short, with 17 bases between. The CDR3 reads CAWSGGGVLGEQFF. The CDR3 region has the DNA TGTGCCTGGAGTGGCGGAGGGGTTTTGGGGGAGCAGTTCTTC.

The CDR3 region has the DNA TGTGCCATCAGTGACCAGAATAATTCACCCCTCCACTTT. Its translation: CAISDQNNSPLHF. The V call is TRBV10-3, the J call TRBJ1-6; no clear D gene. Trimming took 3 bases from V and 5 from J, leaving 5 bases between them. The CDR3 extends over 13 amino acids. CDR1 ENHRY and CDR2 SYGVKD come from the germline V gene.

The genes are TRBV5-1 and TRBJ2-1; no clear D. Trimming took off 0 bases at V and 4 bases at J, with 5 bases between the two ends. The CDR3 spans 13 residues. Looked up from germline, CDR1 is SGHRS and CDR2 is YFSETQ. The CDR3 here is CASSLDRYNEQFF. The CDR3 DNA is TGCGCCAGCAGCTTGGATCGGTACAATGAGCAGTTCTTC.

This chain uses TRBV29-1 with TRBJ2-5; tentative D call: TRBD2 (5 bases). V lost 5 bases and J lost 0, with 19 bases in between. The CDR3 has 16 residues. CDR1 is SQVTM and CDR2 is ANQGSEA in the germline V gene. The CDR3 nucleotides read TGCAGCGTTCGGGATCGGACCCGAGGGTACCAAGAGACCCAGTACTTC. The encoded protein is CSVRDRTRGYQETQYF.

This chain uses TRBV18 with TRBJ2-3, with D perhaps matching TRBD2 (5 bases). V was cut by 6 bases and J by 3 bases, with 13 bases left in between. This CDR3 spans 14 amino acids. Germline CDR1 is KGHSH and CDR2 is LQKENI. The CDR3, as DNA: TGTGCCAGCTCGAGGATTAGCGATACAGATACGCAGTATTTT. Encoded protein: CASSRISDTDTQYF. The whole variable domain, remainder taken from reference TRBV18 and TRBJ2-3, is NAGVMQNPRHLVRRRGQEARLRCSPMKGHSHVYWYRQLPEEGLKFMVYLQKENIIDESGMPKERFSAEFPKEGPSILRIQQVVRGDSAAYFCASSRISDTDTQYFGPGTRLTVL.